This T cell receptor (beta chain) was obtained from a study of post-analysis software for immune sequencing data. General observations from the study: Patients carried several TRBV segments more frequently than controls did, and TRBV5-6, TRBV5-1 and TRBV20-1 were among them.

Germline CDR1 is SGHRS and CDR2 is YFSETQ. CDR3 length: 17 amino acids. The V and J ends lost 4 bases and 4 bases, in that order; junction bases with no gene match: 6. In its sample, this clonotype was seen a few times. Its target is unknown. Tagging with unique molecular identifiers was a feature of the TCR beta cDNA libraries. TCRdb re-derived calls from the PCR reads in MiXCR, one entry per CDR3 protein. The data hold hundreds of thousands of distinct CDR3 sequences, with roughly 45% observed a single time. This TCR was sampled from a girl between 10 and 17 years old with multiple sclerosis. The sequenced material came from blood. The chain carries TRBV5-1 and TRBJ2-1; 15 nucleotides agree with TRBD2. CDR3 in amino acids: CASSTGTSGRMYNEQFF. CDR3 nucleotides: TGCGCCAGCAGCACCGGGACTAGCGGGAGGATGTACAATGAGCAGTTCTTC.